The 30 T cell receptor beta chains presented below share a single source sample, sequenced in a study of T cell repertoires in cytomegalovirus infection. TCRdb re-analysed the reads in MiXCR, keeping a single row per CDR3 protein. The sample consists of about 830,000 distinct CDR3 sequences, around a third of them appearing once. These TCRs are of unknown antigen specificity. Sequenced material: cultured CD8+ T cells from PBMCs, taken from culture after CMV antigen stimulation. Receptors were obtained from a human donor in good health (CMV status not recorded). Some clones in this sample may be carry-over from other donors' samples.

As DNA, the CDR3 is TGCGCCAGCAGCCAAGATGTCACAGGGGGAGCCTACGAGCAGTACTTC. It specifies CASSQDVTGGAYEQYF. The chain links TRBV4-1 to TRBJ2-7; 8 positions match TRBD1. The CDR3 runs 16 residues. Germline V CDR1 and CDR2: MGHRA, YSYEKL. The trim removed 0 bases at V and 2 bases at J, leaving 6 bases unmatched.

At least ten counts were recorded for this clonotype. The rearrangement joins TRBV7-2 to TRBJ1-6, with 9 bases matching TRBD1. This CDR3 contains 18 residues. From germline, CDR1 is SGHTA and CDR2 FQGNSA. J gave up 2 bases and V 3 bases, and 8 bases lay outside the gene matches. As DNA, the CDR3 is TGTGCCAGCAGCTTGTCCGGGACAGGGCTGACCTATAATTCACCCCTCCACTTT. This sequence encodes CASSLSGTGLTYNSPLHF. Using reference TRBV7-2 and TRBJ1-6 for the parts outside the CDR3, the full variable domain is GAGVSQSPSNKVTEKGKDVELRCDPISGHTALYWYRQSLGQGLEFLIYFQGNSAPDKSGLPSDRFSAERTGGSVSTLTIQRTQQEDSAVYLCASSLSGTGLTYNSPLHFGNGTRLTVT.

This clonotype occurred a few times. The V call is TRBV7-9, the J call TRBJ2-1, with D possibly matching TRBD1 (6 bases). Per the germline V gene, CDR1 is SEHNR and CDR2 is FQNEAQ (reference sequence). V lost 7 bases, J lost 5 bases, and 18 bases lay in between. The CDR3 spans 15 residues. The CDR3 nucleotides are TGTGCCAGCAAAGCGCCGGCAGGGGTAGACAATGAGCAGTTCTTC. This codes for CASKAPAGVDNEQFF.

The chain uses TRBV11-1 and TRBJ2-3; perhaps D is TRBD1 or TRBD2 (5 bases each). With 5 bases removed from V and 3 bases from J, the gap between germline ends came to 18 bases. This CDR3 has 16 residues. Germline CDR1 SGHAT, CDR2 FQDESV (reference sequence). CDR3 protein: CASSQKRGSGTDTQYF. CDR3 DNA sequence: TGTGCCAGCAGCCAAAAAAGGGGAAGCGGAACAGATACGCAGTATTTT.

Notes on this clonotype: The junction does not match germline at one end; this may be a read error. V gene TRBV19 combines with J gene TRBJ1-1; D unclear. This CDR3 region has 16 residues. From germline, CDR1 is LNHDA and CDR2 SQIVND (reference sequence). The CDR3 spells CASSIPSDEAVTKAFF. The CDR3 region has the DNA TGTGCCAGTAGTATCCCCTCGGACGAAGCTGTCACTAAAGCTTTCTTT.

This clonotype was detected only once. The chain carries TRBV4-3 and TRBJ2-3, with D uncertain. The V gene lost 3 bases and the J gene lost 2 bases, with 12 bases spanning the gap. The CDR3 has 15 amino acids. Germline CDR1 is LGHNA and CDR2 is YSLEER. The chain's CDR3 is CASSQAWSSTDTQYF. The DNA for the CDR3 is TGCGCCAGCAGCCAGGCCTGGAGTTCCACAGATACGCAGTATTTT.

The chain is built from TRBV2 and TRBJ1-5; tentative D call: TRBD1 (5 bases). The CDR3 totals 14 residues. Germline V gene sequence: CDR1 SNHLY, CDR2 FYNNEI. CDR3 DNA sequence: TGTGTCAACAGCATAGGGACTAGCAATCAGCCCCAGCATTTT. Translating it yields CVNSIGTSNQPQHF.

V usage is TRBV6-2 or TRBV6-3 and J usage is TRBJ2-1; tentatively, D is TRBD2 (6 bases). The CDR3 is 14 amino acids. The germline gives CDR1 MNHEY, CDR2 SVGEGT. V lost 10 bases and J lost 8, with 21 bases in between. The CDR3 DNA sequence: TGTGCCACCAACGGGGACTCCTCATGGGATGAGCAGTTCTTC. This gives the protein CATNGDSSWDEQFF.

This clonotype was counted at least ten times. The chain recombines TRBV5-4 with TRBJ2-1; D gene unclear. Per germline, CDR1 SGHNT and CDR2 YYREEE (reference sequence). Between the trimmed V and J ends, which lost 0 bases and 5 bases, there was a span of 15 bases. The CDR3 is 16 residues long. DNA of the CDR3: TGTGCCAGCAGCTTGGATTTGCCTTACGGACACAATGAGCAGTTCTTC. As protein: CASSLDLPYGHNEQFF.

This rearrangement joins TRBV19 to TRBJ1-5; no reliable D call. The CDR3 sequence is 14 residues long. Germline values: CDR1 LNHDA, CDR2 SQIVND (reference sequence). The V end was cut by 2 bases, the J end by 4 bases, with 9 bases between. This chain's CDR3 is CASSILPVNQPQHF. The DNA for the CDR3 is TGTGCCAGTAGTATATTGCCAGTTAATCAGCCCCAGCATTTT.

The gene calls are TRBV6-1 and TRBJ2-7, with 7 bases identical to TRBD1. The ends lost 6 bases at V and 5 bases at J; junction bases unmatched: 4. Germline CDR1 MNHNS, CDR2 SASEGT. CDR3 length equals 12 residues. This CDR3 is CASRKGQNEQYV. The CDR3 bases are TGTGCCAGCAGAAAGGGACAGAACGAGCAGTACGTC.

The chain recombines TRBV19 with TRBJ1-2; D may be TRBD1 (5 bases). Germline CDR1 and CDR2: LNHDA and SQIVND (reference sequence). The CDR3 extends over 13 amino acids. Between the trimmed V and J ends, which lost 6 bases and 8 bases, there was a span of 16 bases. CDR3 protein: CASSHSGIGGYTF. The CDR3 DNA reads TGTGCCAGTAGCCATTCAGGGATCGGCGGCTACACCTTC.

V is TRBV7-2 and J is TRBJ2-1; 7 bases align to TRBD1. The V gene's germline CDR1 is SGHTA and CDR2 FQGNSA. The CDR3 extends over 15 amino acids. Trimming took 0 bases from V and 5 from J; bases not matched to a gene: 4. The CDR3 loop reads CASSLATGANNEQFF. The CDR3 DNA reads as TGTGCCAGCAGCTTAGCCACAGGGGCGAACAATGAGCAGTTCTTC.

In this sample, this clonotype turned up a few times. This rearrangement joins TRBV6-5 to TRBJ1-2; D gene unclear. The germline V gene has CDR1 MNHEY and CDR2 SVGAGI. Trimming stripped 7 bases from V and 5 bases from J, with 14 bases between. This CDR3 region has 13 residues. This CDR3 is CASKAGLFYGYTF. Written as DNA, the CDR3 is TGTGCCAGCAAAGCAGGACTGTTTTATGGCTACACCTTC.

The chain links TRBV4-3 to TRBJ2-3, with 8 bases matching TRBD2. The V and J ends lost 1 base and 2 bases, in that order; junction bases with no gene match: 5. Germline values: CDR1 LGHNA, CDR2 YSLEER. This CDR3 spans 16 amino acids. The CDR3 reads CASSQGVAGTTDTQYF. CDR3 nucleotide sequence: TGCGCCAGCAGCCAAGGGGTAGCGGGGACCACAGATACGCAGTATTTT.

This clonotype occurred a few times. The chain combines TRBV19 with TRBJ1-2; no firm D call. The CDR3 spans 13 residues. The ends were cut back, 3 bases at V and 4 bases at J, with 9 bases in the middle. Germline CDR1 reads LNHDA; CDR2 reads SQIVND (reference sequence). The DNA of the CDR3 is TGTGCCAGTAGTATGGAGACCCTCTATGGCTACACCTTC. Amino acids: CASSMETLYGYTF.

The CDR3 DNA sequence: TGTGCCAGCAGCTTCCAGCCCCGAATTGCAACTAATGAAAAACTGTTTTTT. This encodes CASSFQPRIATNEKLFF. The gene calls are TRBV7-9 and TRBJ1-4; no clear D. The germline V gene has CDR1 SEHNR and CDR2 FQNEAQ (reference sequence). Trimming took 3 bases from V and 0 from J, leaving 14 bases between them. This CDR3 contains 17 residues.

The CDR3 protein is CASGLDPGQHEQYF. For the CDR3, the DNA is TGTGCTAGTGGTTTGGATCCGGGACAGCACGAGCAGTACTTC. The chain recombines TRBV12-5 with TRBJ2-7; 7 nucleotides align to TRBD1. CDR1 is LGHNT, CDR2 FRNRAP, per germline. CDR3 length equals 14 residues. The trim removed 1 base at V and 5 bases at J, leaving 5 bases unmatched.

This chain uses TRBV5-1 with TRBJ2-3; a weak D match, TRBD1 (6 bases). Trimming stripped 4 bases from V and 2 bases from J, with 14 bases between. The germline V gene encodes CDR1 SGHRS and CDR2 YFSETQ. The CDR3 consists of 15 residues. The CDR3 DNA sequence: TGCGCCAGCAGCCTCTGGGACATCCTCACAGATACGCAGTATTTT. Protein product: CASSLWDILTDTQYF.

This chain joins TRBV27 and TRBJ2-1; 9 bases are shared with TRBD2. Germline V gene sequence: CDR1 MNHEY, CDR2 SMNVEV (reference sequence). Trimming at V came to 11 bases and at J to 6 bases, leaving 8 bases not matched to a gene. The CDR3 sequence is 13 residues long. In DNA, the CDR3 is TGTGCCTCTTACTCGCGGGGGGGCAATGAGCAGTTCTTC. Residues: CASYSRGGNEQFF.

The chain uses TRBV14 and TRBJ2-7; 7 bases match TRBD1. Unmatched junction bases numbered 14, after V lost 1 base and J lost 2 bases. The CDR3 has 18 residues. The germline CDR1 and CDR2 sequences are SGHDN and FVKESK. The DNA of the CDR3 is TGTGCCAGCAGCCAAGTGGGAATTTACAGGGGAGCCACCTACGAGCAGTACTTC. It yields the protein CASSQVGIYRGATYEQYF.

The J gene is TRBJ2-1, the V gene TRBV6-4; D may be TRBD1 (6 bases). The germline gives CDR1 MRHNA, CDR2 SNTAGT. The CDR3 sequence is 17 residues long. Trimming stripped 6 bases from V and 1 base from J, with 19 bases between. The chain's CDR3 is CASSPGHRVHSYNEQFF. CDR3 bases: TGTGCCAGCAGCCCGGGACACCGGGTCCATTCCTACAATGAGCAGTTCTTC.

A remark on this clonotype: A much larger clone lies a single base off, so this may be a read error. The CDR3 region is CASSLDPKGARGQPRHF. In DNA, the CDR3 is TGTGCCAGCAGCTTAGACCCAAAGGGGGCAAGGGGTCAGCCCCGGCATTTT. This chain uses TRBV7-2 with TRBJ1-5; 7 bases map to TRBD1. The CDR3 extends over 17 amino acids. Germline V gene lookup returns CDR1 SGHTA and CDR2 FQGNSA.

The chain couples TRBV12-3 or TRBV12-4 to TRBJ2-2, with 8 bases matching TRBD1. This CDR3 comprises 15 residues. With 6 bases clipped from V and 7 bases from J, the junction kept 10 bases outside the gene matches. The CDR3 DNA is TGTGCCAGCAGGGACCTCGGACAGGGTAACGGGGAGCTGTTTTTT. Translating it yields CASRDLGQGNGELFF.

The gene calls are TRBV6-5 and TRBJ2-3; the match to TRBD2 covers 13 bases. Trimming at V came to 2 bases and at J to 2 bases, leaving 13 bases not matched to a gene. The CDR3 runs 20 residues. Looked up from germline, CDR1 is MNHEY and CDR2 is SVGAGI. The CDR3 DNA reads as TGTGCCAGCAGTTACGACATGGGACTAGCGGGGAGACTCCCCACAGATACGCAGTATTTT. It encodes CASSYDMGLAGRLPTDTQYF.

With respect to this clonotype: Since a much larger clone is just one base distant, this may be a read error. J is TRBJ1-6 and V is TRBV7-8; 12 positions match TRBD1. The CDR3 extends over 14 amino acids. Germline CDR1 is SGHVS and CDR2 is FQNEAQ. CDR3 loop: CVSSEGQGASPLHF. The CDR3 DNA follows: TGTGTCAGCAGCGAGGGACAGGGGGCTTCACCCCTCCACTTT.

This clonotype was detected ten times or more. J is TRBJ1-4 and V is TRBV7-9; D perhaps matches TRBD1 (6 bases). CDR3 length equals 16 residues. Deletions cut 5 bases from V and 2 bases from J, with 15 bases between. Per germline, CDR1 SEHNR and CDR2 FQNEAQ (reference sequence). CDR3 loop: CASSPNEGGTNEKLFF. The CDR3 DNA is TGTGCCAGCAGCCCCAACGAGGGGGGGACTAATGAAAAACTGTTTTTT.

This clonotype was counted a few times. This chain connects TRBV6-2 or TRBV6-3 to TRBJ2-6, with 9 nucleotides matching TRBD2. After removal of 5 bases from V and 2 bases from J, the junction contained 10 bases not matched to a gene. The CDR3 runs 18 residues. Germline V CDR1 and CDR2: MNHEY, SVGEGT. The CDR3 sequence is CASSTSGGILAGANVLTF. CDR3 in DNA: TGTGCCAGCAGTACCAGCGGGGGGATTCTCGCTGGGGCCAACGTCCTGACTTTC.

This clonotype showed up just a few times. J is TRBJ2-4 and V is TRBV6-1, with D perhaps matching TRBD2 (5 bases). The germline gives CDR1 MNHNS, CDR2 SASEGT. The CDR3 covers 14 residues. V was pared by 2 bases and J by 2 bases, with 7 bases between. Here the CDR3 reads CASSESGTKNIQYF. CDR3 nucleotides: TGTGCCAGCAGTGAATCCGGGACCAAAAACATTCAGTACTTC.

The rearrangement links TRBV15 to TRBJ2-3; D gene uncertain. Per the germline V gene, CDR1 is LNHNV and CDR2 is YYDKDF (reference sequence). This CDR3 is built from 16 residues. The V end lost 0 bases, the J end lost 0 bases, and 10 bases lay between the germline ends. CDR3 nucleotide sequence: TGTGCCACCAGCAGAGATCTGGGTTTTAGCACAGATACGCAGTATTTT. It specifies CATSRDLGFSTDTQYF.